These 10 T cell receptor beta chains were all obtained from the same sample, sequenced in a study of blood T cell repertoires in COVID-19 (TCRdb year 2020). Library prep was done by the immunoSEQ multiplex PCR assay. This is the immuneACCESS table as TCRdb keeps it, with only in-frame sequences that have V and J called. A part of the clones is gone; compared with another copy, unresolved V genes explain less than half, and the rest is unexplained. The sample table records about 140,000 clones; 80% to 85% of these occur just once. Jointly, the top ten make up more than 8% of the sample. The sample was peripheral blood. The receptors shown here come from a human donor in a cohort sampled during active COVID-19.

The J gene is TRBJ2-7, the V gene TRBV18, with 8 nucleotides matching TRBD1. Looked up from germline, CDR1 is KGHSH and CDR2 is LQKENI. V lost 3 bases, J lost 7 bases, and 5 bases stayed unmatched. The CDR3 sequence is 13 residues long. The CDR3, as DNA: TGTGCCAGCTCACCGGACAGGGTTGGAGAGCAGTACTTC. Translated: CASSPDRVGEQYF.

The V call is TRBV7-6, the J call TRBJ2-3, with 7 positions matching TRBD2. CDR1 and CDR2 from the germline V gene are SGHVS and FNYEAQ. The V segment lost 1 base and the J segment 2 bases; nucleotides outside the gene matches: 3. CDR3 length: 15 amino acids. CDR3 sequence reads: CASSLGGLFTDTQYF. The CDR3 DNA is TGTGCCAGCAGCTTAGGGGGACTATTCACAGATACGCAGTATTTT.

This clone was counted between two and nine times. This chain uses TRBV5-6 with TRBJ1-5; D is possibly TRBD1 (6 bases). The CDR3 loop spans 18 amino acids. CDR1 and CDR2 (germline): SGHDT, YYEEEE. Trimming removed 3 bases from V and 7 bases from J, with 26 bases in between. The CDR3 loop is CASSSAATGSGVGQPQHF. The CDR3 nucleotides are TGTGCCAGCAGCTCAGCTGCGACAGGCTCCGGGGTGGGCCAGCCCCAGCATTTT.

This chain uses TRBV4-3 with TRBJ2-7; D gene unclear. CDR1 LGHNA and CDR2 YSLEER come from the germline V gene. Deletions cut 0 bases from V and 0 bases from J, with 6 bases between. This CDR3 comprises 14 residues. The CDR3 nucleotides are TGCGCCAGCAGCCAAGACATTTTCTCCTACGAGCAGTACTTC. It translates to CASSQDIFSYEQYF.

There are a few counts of this clone. The DNA for the CDR3 is TGTGCCAGCAGCCCTTCGGCTAGCGGTTACACCGGGGAGCTGTTTTTT. Residues: CASSPSASGYTGELFF. J is TRBJ2-2 and V is TRBV3-1 (or the pseudogene TRBV3-2); 7 nucleotides align to TRBD2. The CDR3 is made up of 16 amino acids. The trim removed 4 bases at V and 3 bases at J, leaving 8 bases unmatched. Per germline, CDR1 LGHDT and CDR2 YNNKEL (reference sequence).

V usage is TRBV29-1 and J usage is TRBJ1-5, with D perhaps matching TRBD1 (5 bases). The CDR3 runs 13 residues. The germline V gene has CDR1 SQVTM and CDR2 ANQGSEA. Trimming took off 4 bases at V and 5 bases at J, with 12 bases between the two ends. For the CDR3, the DNA is TGCAGCGTTGCGAGAAGGGACTATCAGCCCCAGCATTTT. Protein sequence: CSVARRDYQPQHF.

The V and J genes are TRBV7-2 and TRBJ2-3; 13 bases align to TRBD2. V was clipped by 6 bases and J by 5 bases; unmatched bases: 5. This CDR3 contains 15 residues. From germline, CDR1 is SGHTA and CDR2 FQGNSA. The CDR3 DNA is TGTGCCAGCAGTCGGACTAGCGGGAGCGGAGATACGCAGTATTTT. This gives the protein CASSRTSGSGDTQYF.

The chain combines TRBV28 with TRBJ1-5; TRBD1 matches 11 bases. J gave up 3 bases and V 8 bases, and 9 bases lay outside the gene matches. The CDR3 loop spans 16 amino acids. Germline V gene sequence: CDR1 MDHEN, CDR2 SYDVKM. DNA for the CDR3: TGTGCCAGCGGACTTGGGACAGGGGGGAACAATCAGCCCCAGCATTTT. The encoded protein is CASGLGTGGNNQPQHF.

V is TRBV20-1 and J is TRBJ2-7, with TRBD1 matching 7 bases. V lost 6 bases and J lost 4; bases outside the gene matches: 3. Germline V lookup: CDR1 DFQATT, CDR2 SNEGSKA (reference sequence). The CDR3 is 11 residues long. Here the CDR3 reads CSAYRGYEQYF. CDR3 coding DNA: TGCAGTGCGTACAGGGGTTACGAGCAGTACTTC.

The CDR3 sequence: CASSLGAASGANVLTF. CDR3 nucleotides: TGCGCCAGCAGCTTGGGTGCGGCCTCTGGGGCCAACGTCCTGACTTTC. The chain joins TRBV5-1 to TRBJ2-6; D ambiguous. The CDR3 is 16 residues long. V was trimmed by 0 bases and J by 0 bases, leaving 7 bases between them. CDR1 and CDR2 (germline): SGHRS, YFSETQ.